The present T cell receptor beta chain was sequenced within a study of shared clonotypes between healthy human individuals. Study findings and constraints: Naive subsets generally had larger estimated richness than memory subsets.

To note about this clone: What it binds is not known.

This CDR3 spans 15 amino acids. The V end lost 6 bases, the J end lost 2 bases, and 15 bases lay between the germline ends. Germline V lookup: CDR1 MNHNY, CDR2 SVGAGI (reference sequence). In the authors' workflow: As immunoSEQ supplied junction-only sequences (without quality scores), filtering differed. Produced via immunoSEQ multiplex PCR; TCRdb's table is partial and in-frame only. V and J calls and clone size are as listed in that table; D and trimming were resolved from the DNA. The data contain around 980,000 clones, 75% to 80% of them singletons. Donors comprised only Caucasian adults living in Nashville, Tennessee. Researchers partitioned CD4+ cells into CD45RA+ naive and CD45RA-negative memory subsets.

The chain combines TRBV6-6 with TRBJ2-3; D is possibly TRBD1 or TRBD2 (6 bases each). What was sequenced was memory CD4+ T cells from PBMCs. Subset defined: CD45RA-negative fraction. This TCR was recovered from a man younger than 30 in good health. Some clones in this sample may be carry-over from other donors' samples. This chain's CDR3 is CASSLRGANTDTQYF. CDR3 nucleotide sequence: TGTGCCAGCAGCTTAAGGGGGGCTAACACAGATACGCAGTATTTT.